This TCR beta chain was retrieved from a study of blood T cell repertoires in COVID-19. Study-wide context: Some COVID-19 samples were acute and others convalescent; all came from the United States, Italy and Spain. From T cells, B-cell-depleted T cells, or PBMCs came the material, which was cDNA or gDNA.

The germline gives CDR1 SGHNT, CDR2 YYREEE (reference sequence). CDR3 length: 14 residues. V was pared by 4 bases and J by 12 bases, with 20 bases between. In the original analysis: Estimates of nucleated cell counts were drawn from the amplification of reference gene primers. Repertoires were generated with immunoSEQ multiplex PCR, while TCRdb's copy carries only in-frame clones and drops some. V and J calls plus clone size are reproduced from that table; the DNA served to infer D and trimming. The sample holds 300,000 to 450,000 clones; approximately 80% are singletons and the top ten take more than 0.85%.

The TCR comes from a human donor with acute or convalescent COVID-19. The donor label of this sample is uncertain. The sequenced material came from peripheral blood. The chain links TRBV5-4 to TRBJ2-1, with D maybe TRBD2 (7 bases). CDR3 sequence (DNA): TGTGCCAGCAGCCCATTCGACGGGGGGCGGCGGCAGTTCTTC. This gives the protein CASSPFDGGRRQFF.